This is a list of T cell receptor beta chains from one sample in a study of cytomegalovirus exposure and HLA in healthy donors. TCRdb keeps only in-frame clones here, not all; method: immunoSEQ multiplex PCR. The data contain 100,000 to 130,000 clones, 76% of them singletons. The sample comprised PBMCs. These receptors were collected from a man aged 18 to 35 in good health and CMV-seronegative. CDR3s include the opening cysteine and the closing phenylalanine or tryptophan.

TRBV19	CASQPVGGASYNEQFF
TRBV7-9	CASSLWGQGNTGELFF
TRBV7-2	CASRPTYPVPAGNTIYF
TRBV5-1	CASSLVGGANVLTF
TRBV6-5	CASRGEGVNQPQHF
TRBV7-2	CASSQGLAGSSYEQYF
TRBV7-6	CASSLGWDIGNTGELFF
TRBV5-4	CASSLELDRGTDTQYF
TRBV7-2	CASSSGLAGGNQETQYF
TRBV9	CASTSGGPGNEQFF
TRBV5-1	CASSSTTGRGQPQHF
TRBV7-2	CASSLLGDPNYGYTF